These T cell receptor beta chains were read from a single sample in a study of shared clonotypes between healthy human individuals. TCRdb's copy holds only in-frame clones and misses some; the assay was immunoSEQ multiplex PCR. The sample shows roughly 2 million clones, approximately 96% of them seen only once. Sequenced input: naive CD4+ T cells sorted from blood. The receptors were sampled from a man in his late teens or twenties in good health. The CDR3 runs from the conserved cysteine through the conserved F or W.

TRBV6-6	15	CASSSGQGTGNTIYF
TRBV11-2	17	CASSLNPGQGPTDTQYF
TRBV10-3	15	CAISESGDRYNEQFF
TRBV6-1	15	CASSEASSGVETQYF
TRBV7-9	12	CASSLVGSLQFF
TRBV5-1	17	CASTLESWAGANYGYTF
TRBV29-1	15	CSVARASYGTDTQYF
TRBV5-1	13	CASSSQGLNEQYF
TRBV7-2	15	CASSLGWGSFNEQFF
TRBV11-2	13	CASSLRGADTQYF
TRBV28	15	CASSSRHLSGNTIYF
TRBV5-1	15	CASSYPSGSLDEQYF
TRBV10-3	13	CAISAPLGGELFF
TRBV18	15	CASSQPGQGVEKLFF
TRBV9	15	CASSVEAAGTQPQHF
TRBV29-1	15	CSVDRPGQGGDTQYF
TRBV21-1	15	CASSKKGQGNEKLFF
TRBV11-2	15	CASSETWGGFDEQFF
TRBV27	15	CASSFLDRVRGELFF
TRBV5-1	11	CASSGGYEQYF
TRBV19	13	CASSILGYQPQHF
TRBV7-2	18	CASSLLSNWGRDPYEQYF